The 30 T cell receptor beta chains below were found in one sample sequenced in a study of beta chain features in type 1 diabetes. Sequencing targeted expressed TCRB transcripts, as all isolated RNA had been reverse transcribed. Clones were sequenced by immunoSEQ multiplex PCR, and TCRdb holds only the in-frame ones, with some missing. The sample shows 810,000 or so clones, roughly a sixth of them seen only once. Input material: naive CD4+ T cells from blood. The receptors originated from a woman younger than 35 in good health.

This clone was counted only a few times. This CDR3 is also generated by other DNA sequences in the sample. The rearrangement joins TRBV28 to TRBJ1-2; D unclear. The CDR3 runs to 12 residues. V was shortened by 3 bases and J by 2 bases, with 4 bases between the two germline ends. Germline V CDR1 and CDR2: MDHEN, SYDVKM. CDR3: CASSFQNYGYTF. The CDR3 nucleotides are TGTGCCAGCAGTTTTCAGAACTATGGCTACACCTTC.

This clone was counted a few times. This chain uses TRBV18 with TRBJ2-5; TRBD2 matches 14 bases. The germline V gene encodes CDR1 KGHSH and CDR2 LQKENI. Trimming took 3 bases from V and 2 from J; bases not matched to a gene: 2. This CDR3 is 16 amino acids long. The CDR3 reads CASSPGLAGGQETQYF. The CDR3 coding sequence is TGTGCCAGCTCACCCGGACTAGCGGGAGGACAAGAGACCCAGTACTTC.

The V gene is TRBV4-3, the J gene TRBJ1-4; unclear D gene. From germline, CDR1 is LGHNA and CDR2 YSLEER. V lost 1 base and J 5 bases, leaving 26 bases between the germline ends. This CDR3 has 20 residues. CDR3 sequence (DNA): TGCGCCAGCAGCCAAGGTCTCTCGACCACACGACAAAGATCAAATGAAAAACTGTTTTTT. It codes for CASSQGLSTTRQRSNEKLFF.

Turning to this clone: Other DNA sequences in this sample translate to the same CDR3. The chain has TRBV5-1 and TRBJ2-2; D might be TRBD2 (6 bases). Germline CDR1 reads SGHRS; CDR2 reads YFSETQ. The CDR3 runs to 14 residues. The ends were cut back, 3 bases at V and 1 base at J, with 7 bases in the middle. The CDR3 reads CASSSGLNTGELFF. The CDR3 region has the DNA TGCGCCAGCAGCTCGGGACTGAACACCGGGGAGCTGTTTTTT.

This clone was counted only a few times. V and J are TRBV4-3 and TRBJ2-3, with 9 bases aligning to TRBD2. The CDR3 covers 15 residues. Germline trimming cut 0 bases from V and 6 bases from J; bases unmatched to any gene: 4. Germline V CDR1 and CDR2: LGHNA, YSLEER. The CDR3 reads CASSQDSGRWDTQYF. The CDR3 nucleotides are TGCGCCAGCAGCCAAGACAGCGGGAGGTGGGATACGCAGTATTTT.

V is TRBV18 and J is TRBJ2-3; 11 bases align to TRBD1. The CDR3 consists of 16 residues. The V gene end was trimmed by 3 bases and the J gene end by 5 bases; junction bases not matched to a gene: 7. From germline, CDR1 is KGHSH and CDR2 LQKENI. CDR3 sequence reads: CASSPGTGGAGDTQYF. The CDR3 DNA sequence: TGTGCCAGCTCACCGGGGACAGGGGGAGCAGGAGATACGCAGTATTTT.

This clone came up a few times. The rearrangement joins TRBV2 to TRBJ2-1; 11 nucleotides agree with TRBD1. The CDR3 is made up of 14 amino acids. V lost 6 bases to trimming and J lost 6 bases; unmatched junction nucleotides: 4. Germline V lookup: CDR1 SNHLY, CDR2 FYNNEI. CDR3 sequence (DNA): TGTGCCAGCAGGACCGGGACAGGGGGCAATGAGCAGTTCTTC. This encodes CASRTGTGGNEQFF.

The rearrangement links TRBV7-2 to TRBJ2-5; the D is unclear. Germline V gene sequence: CDR1 SGHTA, CDR2 FQGNSA. The germline V and J ends were trimmed by 1 base and 5 bases, with 14 bases remaining between them. CDR3 length: 15 amino acids. In nucleotides, the CDR3 is TGTGCCAGCAGCTTAGAAGGGTACTGGTCTGAGACCCAGTACTTC. Protein: CASSLEGYWSETQYF.

Only a few counts were recorded for this clone. The V and J genes are TRBV7-9 and TRBJ1-3; 10 bases are a match to TRBD1. CDR1 and CDR2 from the germline V gene are SEHNR and FQNEAQ (reference sequence). There are 17 residues in the CDR3. V gave up 7 bases and J gave up 3 bases; unmatched junction bases: 12. CDR3 sequence: CASTPGQGFVYGNTIYF. CDR3 nucleotides: TGTGCCAGCACCCCGGGACAGGGGTTTGTTTATGGAAACACCATATATTTT.

The chain has TRBV2 and TRBJ2-2; D unresolved. Germline CDR1 SNHLY, CDR2 FYNNEI. V was shortened by 2 bases and J by 2 bases, with 3 bases between the two germline ends. The CDR3 length is 13 residues. The CDR3 sequence is CASSEINTGELFF. Written as DNA, the CDR3 is TGTGCCAGCAGTGAAATAAACACCGGGGAGCTGTTTTTT.

V and J are TRBV7-3 and TRBJ2-3; 10 bases match TRBD2. The CDR3 runs 15 residues. V lost 4 bases to trimming and J lost 4 bases; unmatched junction nucleotides: 5. CDR1 SGHTA and CDR2 FQGTGA come from the germline V gene. As DNA, the CDR3 is TGTGCCAGCAGCTCTAGCGGGAGAGGATCAGATACGCAGTATTTT. It yields the protein CASSSSGRGSDTQYF.

The table lists this clone with a few counts. The sample carries other DNA sequences with the same CDR3. The chain uses TRBV25-1 and TRBJ1-4; D is unresolved. The CDR3 extends over 11 amino acids. The germline V and J ends were trimmed by 2 bases and 11 bases, with 6 bases remaining between them. Per germline, CDR1 MGHDK and CDR2 SYGVNS. CDR3 region: CASSEREKLFF. The CDR3 nucleotides are TGTGCCAGCAGTGAACGGGAGAAACTGTTTTTT.

This clone showed up just a few times. The CDR3, as DNA: TGTGCCAGCAGCCCGGACAGAGAGAACACTGAAGCTTTCTTT. It translates to CASSPDRENTEAFF. The chain couples TRBV27 to TRBJ1-1; D is possibly TRBD1 (6 bases). The CDR3 contains 14 residues. V lost 6 bases to trimming and J lost 1 base, with 12 bases between them. Germline-derived CDR1 and CDR2 are MNHEY and SMNVEV (reference sequence).

This clone was counted between two and nine times. The rearrangement links TRBV2 to TRBJ2-3; tentative D call: TRBD2 (5 bases). V was cut by 6 bases and J by 6 bases, with 16 bases left in between. The CDR3 totals 14 residues. The germline CDR1 and CDR2 sequences are SNHLY and FYNNEI. Here the CDR3 reads CASRTDLGGDTQYF. The CDR3 bases are TGTGCCAGCAGAACGGACCTTGGAGGTGATACGCAGTATTTT.

This clone was detected a few times. This chain links TRBV11-1 with TRBJ2-1, with D possibly matching TRBD1 (5 bases). This CDR3 region has 13 residues. Deletions cut 6 bases from V and 7 bases from J, with 13 bases between. The germline gives CDR1 SGHAT, CDR2 FQDESV (reference sequence). CDR3 in amino acids: CASSFNRKNEQFF. CDR3 nucleotides: TGTGCCAGCAGTTTTAACAGGAAGAATGAGCAGTTCTTC.

This clone was observed a handful of times. The rearrangement joins TRBV7-8 to TRBJ1-4; D is undetermined. The CDR3 is made up of 16 amino acids. CDR1 and CDR2 from the germline V gene are SGHVS and FQNEAQ. V was pared by 1 base and J by 7 bases, with 16 bases between. The CDR3 region has the DNA TGTGCCAGCAGCTTAGAGCGGGCCAGGCCAGTTGAAAAACTGTTTTTT. Translation: CASSLERARPVEKLFF.

The J gene is TRBJ2-3, the V gene TRBV7-2; 12 nucleotides agree with TRBD2. The CDR3 spans 16 residues. Germline V gene lookup returns CDR1 SGHTA and CDR2 FQGNSA. The trim removed 4 bases at V and 3 bases at J, leaving 5 bases unmatched. DNA of the CDR3: TGTGCCAGCAGCTCCCTAGCGGGAGGGGGTACAGATACGCAGTATTTT. It is translated as CASSSLAGGGTDTQYF. Supplemented by reference TRBV7-2 and TRBJ2-3, the full variable domain reads GAGVSQSPSNKVTEKGKDVELRCDPISGHTALYWYRQSLGQGLEFLIYFQGNSAPDKSGLPSDRFSAERTGGSVSTLTIQRTQQEDSAVYLCASSSLAGGGTDTQYFGPGTRLTVL.

V gene TRBV6-6 combines with J gene TRBJ2-2, with a possible D match to TRBD1 (5 bases). CDR1 and CDR2 (germline): MNHNY, SVGAGI (reference sequence). Trimming removed 8 bases from V and 4 bases from J, with 11 bases in between. The CDR3 has 13 amino acids. The CDR3 region has the DNA TGTGCCAGCCAGGGTTTTACCACCGGGGAGCTGTTTTTT. The encoded protein is CASQGFTTGELFF.

The chain is built from TRBV28 and TRBJ2-3; 10 bases align to TRBD2. The CDR3 is 15 amino acids. Trimming at V came to 6 bases and at J to 5 bases, leaving 8 bases not matched to a gene. Germline V lookup: CDR1 MDHEN, CDR2 SYDVKM. The CDR3 sequence: CASSRAGGPKDTQYF. CDR3 DNA: TGTGCCAGCAGCAGAGCGGGAGGGCCGAAAGATACGCAGTATTTT.

This clone was counted between two and nine times. This chain connects TRBV4-3 to TRBJ2-3, with TRBD2 matching over 7 bases. The CDR3 is made up of 15 amino acids. Unmatched junction bases numbered 5, after V lost 1 base and J lost 4 bases. CDR1 is LGHNA, CDR2 YSLEER, per germline. The CDR3 DNA is TGCGCCAGCAGCCAAGCGACTAGCTTTTCAGATACGCAGTATTTT. Amino acids: CASSQATSFSDTQYF.

The chain has TRBV5-1 and TRBJ2-1, with D possibly matching TRBD2 (6 bases). This CDR3 spans 16 amino acids. The V gene's germline CDR1 is SGHRS and CDR2 YFSETQ. V lost 0 bases and J lost 1, with 11 bases in between. The CDR3 sequence: CASSLAAGRSYNEQFF. In DNA, the CDR3 is TGCGCCAGCAGCTTGGCCGCGGGAAGGTCCTACAATGAGCAGTTCTTC. Full variable domain (remainder filled in from reference TRBV5-1 and TRBJ2-1): KAGVTQTPRYLIKTRGQQVTLSCSPISGHRSVSWYQQTPGQGLQFLFEYFSETQRNKGNFPGRFSGRQFSNSRSEMNVSTLELGDSALYLCASSLAAGRSYNEQFFGPGTRLTVL.

This clone was detected a few times. Written as DNA, the CDR3 is TGTGCCAGCAGAACCACGGTACAACGACCTTACGAGCAGTACTTC. It translates to CASRTTVQRPYEQYF. The chain has TRBV27 and TRBJ2-7; D unresolved. Germline V gives CDR1 MNHEY, CDR2 SMNVEV (reference sequence). This CDR3 region has 15 residues. V was cut by 6 bases and J by 4 bases, with 19 bases left in between.

Comment on this clone: One end of the junction is discordant with germline, which a read error may explain. The chain couples TRBV7-9 to TRBJ2-4; tentative D call: TRBD1 (5 bases). CDR1 is SEHNR and CDR2 is FQNEAQ in the germline V gene (reference sequence). The CDR3 is 14 amino acids. CDR3 coding DNA: TGCGCCAGCAGCCAGGGCGCAGCCAAAAACATTCAGTACTTC. As protein: CASSQGAAKNIQYF.

A few counts support this clone. The chain joins TRBV13 to TRBJ2-1, with 7 bases identical to TRBD2. CDR1 is PRHDT and CDR2 is FYEKMQ in the germline V gene (reference sequence). The CDR3 runs to 15 residues. Germline trimming cut 2 bases from V and 7 bases from J; bases unmatched to any gene: 8. This chain's CDR3 is CASSLRASGQNEQFF. The DNA for the CDR3 is TGTGCCAGCAGCTTAAGGGCTAGCGGTCAGAATGAGCAGTTCTTC. Full variable domain (outside the CDR3, taken from reference TRBV13 and TRBJ2-1): AAGVIQSPRHLIKEKRETATLKCYPIPRHDTVYWYQQGPGQDPQFLISFYEKMQSDKGSIPDRFSAQQFSDYHSELNMSSLELGDSALYFCASSLRASGQNEQFFGPGTRLTVL.

The chain joins TRBV7-2 to TRBJ2-5; D perhaps matches TRBD2 (6 bases). Germline loops: CDR1 SGHTA, CDR2 FQGNSA. The CDR3 loop spans 14 amino acids. V lost 2 bases and J 5 bases, leaving 12 bases between the germline ends. The CDR3 bases are TGTGCCAGCAGCTTAATAGCGGAGTGGGAGACCCAGTACTTC. Translating it yields CASSLIAEWETQYF. The variable domain in full, completed from reference TRBV7-2 and TRBJ2-5, reads GAGVSQSPSNKVTEKGKDVELRCDPISGHTALYWYRQSLGQGLEFLIYFQGNSAPDKSGLPSDRFSAERTGGSVSTLTIQRTQQEDSAVYLCASSLIAEWETQYFGPGTRLLVL.

This clone was observed a handful of times. This chain links TRBV5-1 with TRBJ2-7; D is uncertain. Germline lookup yields CDR1 SGHRS and CDR2 YFSETQ. Trimming cost V 4 bases and J 0 bases, with 14 bases left between them. The CDR3 extends over 15 amino acids. CDR3 residues: CASSLGPTSSYEQYF. The CDR3 DNA reads TGCGCCAGCAGCCTGGGTCCAACAAGCTCCTACGAGCAGTACTTC. Drawing the rest from reference TRBV5-1 and TRBJ2-7, the complete variable domain is KAGVTQTPRYLIKTRGQQVTLSCSPISGHRSVSWYQQTPGQGLQFLFEYFSETQRNKGNFPGRFSGRQFSNSRSEMNVSTLELGDSALYLCASSLGPTSSYEQYFGPGTRLTVT.

This rearrangement joins TRBV10-3 to TRBJ2-7; 8 positions match TRBD1. V shed 4 bases, J shed 4 bases, and the junction held 6 bases outside the gene matches. The CDR3 totals 14 residues. The germline V gene has CDR1 ENHRY and CDR2 SYGVKD. The CDR3 reads CAISGSGGLYEQYF. CDR3 DNA sequence: TGTGCCATCAGTGGTTCAGGGGGCCTATACGAGCAGTACTTC.

The rearrangement uses TRBV27 and TRBJ1-1, with D unclear. The V end lost 3 bases, the J end lost 3 bases, and 11 bases lay between the germline ends. The CDR3 is 14 residues long. Germline V CDR1 and CDR2: MNHEY, SMNVEV (reference sequence). CDR3 nucleotides: TGTGCCAGCAGTTTTTCCGGGGTTTACACTGAAGCTTTCTTT. Its protein product is CASSFSGVYTEAFF.

The gene calls are TRBV11-3 and TRBJ2-1, with 9 bases matching TRBD2. CDR1 is SGHNT, CDR2 YENEEA, per germline. The trim removed 2 bases at V and 3 bases at J, leaving 11 bases unmatched. CDR3 length: 18 amino acids. CDR3 sequence: CASSLSGLAGEGYNEQFF. Here the CDR3 DNA reads TGTGCCAGCAGCTTAAGTGGGTTAGCGGGAGAGGGCTACAATGAGCAGTTCTTC.

The table lists this clone with a few counts. V gene TRBV23-1 combines with J gene TRBJ1-2; possible D gene TRBD1, 6 bases. TRBV23-1 is noted as an ORF with a role that remains uncertain. This CDR3 region has 15 residues. Trimming took 7 bases from V and 3 from J, leaving 18 bases between them. The CDR3 DNA follows: TGCGCCAGCACCCGGGTGGGGGCCTGCGACTATGGCTACACCTTC. This sequence encodes CASTRVGACDYGYTF.